This entry lists 22 T cell receptor beta chains sequenced from one sample in a study of cytomegalovirus exposure and HLA in healthy donors. The PCR was carried out with 60 Vbeta primers and 13 Jbeta primers. Generated by immunoSEQ multiplex PCR, the TCRdb table keeps only in-frame clones and is missing some. This table holds around 150,000 clones, approximately 78% found once. Material for sequencing was PBMCs. These receptors all come from a girl aged 2-9 years in good health and CMV-seropositive.

This chain links TRBV2 with TRBJ2-7; a possible D gene is TRBD2 (6 bases). V gave up 7 bases and J gave up 4 bases, with 17 bases separating them. Germline loops: CDR1 SNHLY, CDR2 FYNNEI. CDR3 length: 14 amino acids. The CDR3 nucleotides read TGTGCCAGCAAGGAGGGGAACTACTTATACGAGCAGTACTTC. Its translation is CASKEGNYLYEQYF.

This clone was counted between two and nine times. This chain joins TRBV6-1 and TRBJ1-2, with 8 bases identical to TRBD1. Germline V gives CDR1 MNHNS, CDR2 SASEGT. This CDR3 has 14 amino acids. After removal of 6 bases from V and 8 bases from J, the junction contained 11 bases not matched to a gene. The CDR3 is CASSPGTGWGGYTF. The DNA for the CDR3 is TGTGCCAGCAGCCCGGGGACAGGCTGGGGCGGCTACACCTTC.

The chain uses TRBV10-2 and TRBJ2-7; TRBD1 agrees at 7 bases. The CDR3 runs 13 residues. The V gene's germline CDR1 is WSHSY and CDR2 SAAADI. V shed 9 bases and J 3 bases; nucleotides not matched to a gene: 8. This chain's CDR3 is CASMRGQIYEQYF. The CDR3 DNA sequence: TGCGCCAGTATGAGGGGACAGATCTACGAGCAGTACTTC.

This chain connects TRBV27 to TRBJ2-7, with 10 bases lining up with TRBD2. The germline gives CDR1 MNHEY, CDR2 SMNVEV (reference sequence). The CDR3 consists of 15 residues. J lost 5 bases, V lost 4 bases, and 8 bases had no gene match. The DNA of the CDR3 is TGTGCCAGCAGTTCGCAAGCGGGAGGGCCCAACGAGCAGTACTTC. It specifies CASSSQAGGPNEQYF.

The chain is built from TRBV28 and TRBJ2-7, with TRBD1 identical over 8 bases. The trim removed 4 bases at V and 9 bases at J, leaving 14 bases unmatched. The CDR3 is 15 amino acids. Germline CDR1 MDHEN, CDR2 SYDVKM. CDR3 DNA: TGTGCCAGCAGTTCGACAGGGGTGTCGTCTCTGTCGCAGTACTTC. It codes for CASSSTGVSSLSQYF.

The rearrangement links TRBV9 to TRBJ2-1; TRBD2 matches at 10 bases. Germline CDR1 SGDLS, CDR2 YYNGEE. This CDR3 contains 14 residues. Trimming at V came to 7 bases and at J to 7 bases, leaving 8 bases not matched to a gene. DNA of the CDR3: TGTGCCAGCCCCGCAAGCGGGAGGGCTAATGAGCAGTTCTTC. Encoded protein: CASPASGRANEQFF.

The rearrangement uses TRBV20-1 and TRBJ2-5; D call uncertain. CDR1 is DFQATT and CDR2 is SNEGSKA in the germline V gene (reference sequence). The CDR3 has 10 residues. V shed 7 bases and J shed 6 bases, with 9 bases lying between them. In DNA, the CDR3 is TGCAGTGTCTCCAGGAAGACCCAGTACTTC. Translating it yields CSVSRKTQYF.

The rearrangement uses TRBV7-9 and TRBJ2-7; the D is unclear. The CDR3 has 11 residues. Per the germline V gene, CDR1 is SEHNR and CDR2 is FQNEAQ (reference sequence). Trimming shortened V by 2 bases and J by 6 bases, and 5 bases separated the two germline ends. The CDR3 is CASSLLPEQYF. CDR3 nucleotide sequence: TGTGCCAGCAGCTTACTCCCCGAGCAGTACTTC.

The gene calls are TRBV28 and TRBJ2-5; 15 positions agree with TRBD2. Germline CDR1 is MDHEN and CDR2 is SYDVKM. This CDR3 comprises 16 residues. With V trimmed by 7 bases and J by 1 base, 4 bases remained unmatched. The CDR3 sequence: CASIGTSGGSQETQYF. In DNA form, the CDR3 reads TGTGCCAGCATAGGGACTAGCGGGGGGTCCCAAGAGACCCAGTACTTC. Full variable domain (outside the CDR3, taken from reference TRBV28 and TRBJ2-5): DVKVTQSSRYLVKRTGEKVFLECVQDMDHENMFWYRQDPGLGLRLIYFSYDVKMKEKGDIPEGYSVSREKKERFSLILESASTNQTSMYLCASIGTSGGSQETQYFGPGTRLLVL.

This sequence joins TRBV4-1 and TRBJ2-5; TRBD2 might be the D (5 bases). CDR3 length equals 17 residues. The germline gives CDR1 MGHRA, CDR2 YSYEKL. V lost 3 bases and J 4 bases, leaving 21 bases between the germline ends. CDR3 in amino acids: CASSHDTRIGYRETQYF. CDR3 sequence (DNA): TGCGCCAGCAGCCATGATACTAGGATAGGGTATCGAGAGACCCAGTACTTC.

The chain couples TRBV28 to TRBJ2-5, with 11 nucleotides matching TRBD2. Germline values: CDR1 MDHEN, CDR2 SYDVKM. After removal of 8 bases from V and 3 bases from J, the junction contained 8 bases not matched to a gene. This CDR3 is built from 15 residues. Written as DNA, the CDR3 is TGTGCCAGCGGGAACCCGGGACTAGCGGAAGAGACCCAGTACTTC. Residues: CASGNPGLAEETQYF.

V usage is TRBV4-1 and J usage is TRBJ2-1; D possibly corresponds to TRBD2 (6 bases). The germline V gene has CDR1 MGHRA and CDR2 YSYEKL. Trimming stripped 5 bases from V and 0 bases from J, with 11 bases between. The CDR3 covers 15 residues. This CDR3 reads CASSRTISSYNEQFF. The CDR3 nucleotides read TGCGCCAGCAGCAGGACTATCAGCTCCTACAATGAGCAGTTCTTC.

The V call is TRBV7-9, the J call TRBJ2-1, with 15 bases matching TRBD2. Looked up from germline, CDR1 is SEHNR and CDR2 is FQNEAQ (reference sequence). The trim removed 5 bases at V and 9 bases at J, leaving 14 bases unmatched. This CDR3 spans 18 amino acids. Here the CDR3 reads CASSDATRTSGRAGEQFF. The CDR3 DNA follows: TGTGCCAGCAGCGACGCAACCCGGACTAGCGGGAGGGCCGGTGAGCAGTTCTTC.

The rearrangement joins TRBV19 to TRBJ2-3; maybe TRBD2 (6 bases). V was pared by 4 bases and J by 2 bases, with 16 bases between. The germline CDR1 and CDR2 sequences are LNHDA and SQIVND (reference sequence). CDR3 length equals 16 residues. The CDR3 DNA is TGTGCCAGTAGTAGCCTCAGCGGGTGGGACACAGATACGCAGTATTTT. Amino acid sequence: CASSSLSGWDTDTQYF.

The rearrangement uses TRBV7-3 and TRBJ2-3; TRBD2 agrees at 10 bases. Germline V gene lookup returns CDR1 SGHTA and CDR2 FQGTGA. The CDR3 contains 15 residues. The J segment lost 2 bases and the V segment lost 4 bases, leaving 3 bases of the junction unmatched. The CDR3 sequence: CASSSTSGHTDTQYF. The CDR3 region has the DNA TGTGCCAGCAGCTCGACTAGCGGGCACACAGATACGCAGTATTTT.

V usage is TRBV19 and J usage is TRBJ1-4; D is unclear. Per germline, CDR1 LNHDA and CDR2 SQIVND (reference sequence). The CDR3 covers 13 residues. V lost 5 bases and J 6 bases, leaving 10 bases between the germline ends. The CDR3 DNA reads TGTGCCAGTAGTGATTACAGTCATGAAAAACTGTTTTTT. It is translated as CASSDYSHEKLFF.

The chain couples TRBV6-5 to TRBJ2-3; maybe TRBD1 (6 bases). Germline V gene lookup returns CDR1 MNHEY and CDR2 SVGAGI. CDR3 length equals 13 residues. With 4 bases removed from V and 9 bases from J, the gap between germline ends came to 14 bases. The CDR3 nucleotides read TGTGCCAGCAGTTCCCTGAGACAGGCCACGCAGTATTTT. It is translated as CASSSLRQATQYF.

This chain links TRBV7-2 with TRBJ2-4, with D uncertain. The CDR3 has 16 residues. V lost 5 bases and J lost 0, with 14 bases in between. From germline, CDR1 is SGHTA and CDR2 FQGNSA. As DNA, the CDR3 is TGTGCCAGCAGCCTACGAGGTTCCATAGCCAAAAACATTCAGTACTTC. Protein sequence: CASSLRGSIAKNIQYF. The full variable domain, in which reference TRBV7-2 and TRBJ2-4 provide the parts outside the CDR3, is GAGVSQSPSNKVTEKGKDVELRCDPISGHTALYWYRQSLGQGLEFLIYFQGNSAPDKSGLPSDRFSAERTGGSVSTLTIQRTQQEDSAVYLCASSLRGSIAKNIQYFGAGTRLSVL.

The chain joins TRBV5-4 to TRBJ2-6, with D unresolved. The V end lost 5 bases, the J end lost 0 bases, and 9 bases lay between the germline ends. The germline V gene encodes CDR1 SGHNT and CDR2 YYREEE (reference sequence). The CDR3 runs 15 residues. In nucleotides, the CDR3 is TGTGCCAGCAGTTCCGACTCCTCTGGGGCCAACGTCCTGACTTTC. Its protein product is CASSSDSSGANVLTF.

The J gene is TRBJ1-1, the V gene TRBV6-1; 8 nucleotides align to TRBD1. Losses at the gene ends were 3 bases for V and 0 bases for J; bases not matched to a gene: 3. The germline CDR1 and CDR2 sequences are MNHNS and SASEGT. The length of the CDR3 is 15 residues. The CDR3 DNA reads as TGTGCCAGCAGTGAGGACAGGGAGCTGAACACTGAAGCTTTCTTT. It codes for CASSEDRELNTEAFF.

The chain couples TRBV5-1 to TRBJ2-6, with TRBD1 as a possible D gene (6 bases). V lost 4 bases, J lost 1 base, and 9 bases lay in between. The CDR3 has 15 amino acids. Germline V gene sequence: CDR1 SGHRS, CDR2 YFSETQ. CDR3 DNA: TGCGCCAGCAGCCCCAGGGGATCTGGGGCCAACGTCCTGACTTTC. It specifies CASSPRGSGANVLTF.

The V and J genes are TRBV7-9 and TRBJ1-3; 9 bases are a match to TRBD1. The CDR3 has 15 residues. Trimming took 5 bases from V and 1 from J; bases not matched to a gene: 3. Germline CDR1 SEHNR, CDR2 FQNEAQ (reference sequence). The CDR3 protein is CASSKTGGSGNTIYF. CDR3 DNA: TGTGCCAGCAGCAAGACAGGGGGATCTGGAAACACCATATATTTT.